A selection of T cell receptor beta chains follows, all from one sample in a study of T cells after yellow fever vaccination. MiXCR, run by TCRdb on the 5' RACE reads, gives a single entry per CDR3 protein. The table records nearly 350,000 distinct CDR3 sequences, roughly 7.5% of them present only once. The sample consisted of PBMCs, taken approximately 40 days after the first yellow fever vaccination. The source is a young man who received the YFV17D yellow fever vaccine. The CDR3 runs from the conserved cysteine through the conserved F or W. The D gene is left open where the match is weak. Some rows have no size entry. The others give once, few or many, or a class for an expanded clone.

size: NA; V: TRBV19; J: TRBJ1-2; D: NA; DNA: TGTGCCAGTAGTATAGGATACGACTATGGCTACACCTTC; CDR3: CASSIGYDYGYTF
size: few; V: TRBV20-1; J: TRBJ2-1; D: NA; DNA: TGCAGTGCTAGTCGCCCAGGGCCCTACAATGAGCAGTTCTTC; CDR3: CSASRPGPYNEQFF
size: NA; V: TRBV13; J: TRBJ2-7; D: NA; DNA: TGTGCCAGCAGCTCCCCCAATACGGGCCTGGGCGAGCAGTACTTC; CDR3: CASSSPNTGLGEQYF
size: few; V: TRBV4-1; J: TRBJ1-2; D: NA; DNA: TGCGCCAGCAGCCAAAAAACCCGAGAGACAGGCCCCGATGGCTACACCTTC; CDR3: CASSQKTRETGPDGYTF
size: NA; V: TRBV5-1; J: TRBJ2-3; D: NA; DNA: TGCGCCAGCAGCACCGACAGAACCCCAGATACGCAGTATTTT; CDR3: CASSTDRTPDTQYF
size: NA; V: TRBV20-1; J: TRBJ2-3; D: NA; DNA: TGCAGTACCTCGGGGGCCACAGATACGCAGTATTTT; CDR3: CSTSGATDTQYF
size: NA; V: TRBV7-2; J: TRBJ2-7; D: NA; DNA: TGTGCCAGCAGCCCTGCCCGGGTTCAGTCCTACGAGCAGTACTTC; CDR3: CASSPARVQSYEQYF
size: NA; V: TRBV5-1; J: TRBJ2-1; D: NA; DNA: TGCGCCAGCAGCTTGGCCAAAGAGAATGAGCAGTTCTTC; CDR3: CASSLAKENEQFF
size: few; V: TRBV4-2; J: TRBJ1-2; D: NA; DNA: TGTGCCAGCAGCCGAGACCAAGACTATGGCTACACCTTC; CDR3: CASSRDQDYGYTF
size: few; V: TRBV18; J: TRBJ1-6; D: NA; DNA: TGTGCCAGCTCTTCTTCCAATTCACCCCTCCACTTT; CDR3: CASSSSNSPLHF
size: few; V: TRBV7-2; J: TRBJ2-7; D: TRBD1; DNA: TGTGCCAGCAGCCAAAGGACAGGGGCCCTTTACTCCTACGAGCAGTACTTC; CDR3: CASSQRTGALYSYEQYF
size: few; V: TRBV13; J: TRBJ2-5; D: TRBD2; DNA: TGTGCCAGCAGCTTAGGCCCTACTAGCGGGGACCAAGAGACCCAGTACTTC; CDR3: CASSLGPTSGDQETQYF
size: NA; V: TRBV20-1; J: TRBJ1-6; D: NA; DNA: TGCAGTGCTAGAGATCTCGGGGGTCCGCGGAATTCACCCCTCCACTTT; CDR3: CSARDLGGPRNSPLHF
size: few; V: TRBV7-9; J: TRBJ2-5; D: TRBD2; DNA: TGTGCCAGCAGCCCCCCCAAGCGGGGGGGAGGGGAGACCCAGTACTTC; CDR3: CASSPPKRGGGETQYF
size: NA; V: TRBV4-3; J: TRBJ1-3; D: NA; DNA: TGCGCCAGCTCTGCTGAGCCCGGAAACACCATATATTTT; CDR3: CASSAEPGNTIYF
size: NA; V: TRBV2; J: TRBJ1-2; D: NA; DNA: TGTGCCAGCAGGGCGGGCGGCTCTATTGGCTACACCTTC; CDR3: CASRAGGSIGYTF
size: many; V: TRBV18; J: TRBJ2-1; D: TRBD1; DNA: TGTGCCAGCTCACCGTCAATGCCGGGACAGGGGATGATCAATGAGCAGTTCTTC; CDR3: CASSPSMPGQGMINEQFF
size: NA; V: TRBV12-3/TRBV12-4; J: TRBJ2-5; D: TRBD1; DNA: TGTGCCAGCAGTATGGGACAGCGAGAGACCCAGTACTTC; CDR3: CASSMGQRETQYF
size: few; V: TRBV7-9; J: TRBJ1-3; D: TRBD1; DNA: TGTGCCAGCAGCTTGCCCCGGACAGGGATCCCTGGAAACACCATATATTTT; CDR3: CASSLPRTGIPGNTIYF
size: NA; V: TRBV29-1; J: TRBJ2-1; D: NA; DNA: TGCAGCGTTGAAGATCCCCTACAACGTGGGATTAGTGAGCAGTTCTTC; CDR3: CSVEDPLQRGISEQFF
size: NA; V: TRBV2; J: TRBJ2-7; D: NA; DNA: TGTGCCAGCAGTGATCACAAGCAGTACTTC; CDR3: CASSDHKQYF
size: NA; V: TRBV3-1; J: TRBJ1-5; D: NA; DNA: TGTGCCAGCAGCCAAGGGGGCCTAAGTACTCCGCCCCAGCATTTT; CDR3: CASSQGGLSTPPQHF
size: NA; V: TRBV5-1; J: TRBJ2-3; D: TRBD2; DNA: TGCGCCAGCAGCTTCCGGCAGCGGGGAACAGATACGCAGTATTTT; CDR3: CASSFRQRGTDTQYF
size: medium-sized; V: TRBV6-5; J: TRBJ2-5; D: TRBD2; DNA: TGTGCCAGCAGTTACTCGGGACTAGCGGGGGGAGAGACCCAGTACTTC; CDR3: CASSYSGLAGGETQYF
size: few; V: TRBV20-1; J: TRBJ1-6; D: NA; DNA: TGCAGTGCTGCTTCACCCCTCCACTTT; CDR3: CSAASPLHF
size: few; V: TRBV10-3; J: TRBJ1-2; D: NA; DNA: TGTGCCATCAGTGAGTCGAGGGCCGTCTATGGCTACACCTTC; CDR3: CAISESRAVYGYTF
size: few; V: TRBV20-1; J: TRBJ2-3; D: TRBD2; DNA: TGCAGTGCTAGAGGCCTCCGCGGGGGACGTAGCACAGATACGCAGTATTTT; CDR3: CSARGLRGGRSTDTQYF
size: NA; V: TRBV20-1; J: TRBJ2-7; D: NA; DNA: TGCAGTGCTAGAACCCAAACCTACGAGCAGTACTTC; CDR3: CSARTQTYEQYF
size: many; V: TRBV7-2; J: TRBJ2-3; D: NA; DNA: TGTGCCAGCAGCCCCGACGGCGGGGGCCTAACAGATACGCAGTATTTT; CDR3: CASSPDGGGLTDTQYF
size: NA; V: TRBV6-1; J: TRBJ2-2; D: TRBD1; DNA: TGTGCCAGCACCTCGGACAGGGGGCGCGGGACCACCGGGGAGCTGTTTTTT; CDR3: CASTSDRGRGTTGELFF
size: few; V: TRBV7-8; J: TRBJ2-3; D: TRBD1; DNA: TGTGCCAGCAGCGTAGAGAGGGACAGGGAGTCAGATACGCAGTATTTT; CDR3: CASSVERDRESDTQYF
size: many; V: TRBV9; J: TRBJ2-2; D: NA; DNA: TGTGCCAGCAGCGTCCAGGGGTTATCGTCCGGGGAGCTGTTTTTT; CDR3: CASSVQGLSSGELFF
size: NA; V: TRBV9; J: TRBJ1-3; D: NA; DNA: TGTGCCAGCAGCGTAGCGGCCGGATCAGGAAACACCATATATTTT; CDR3: CASSVAAGSGNTIYF